Below are 13 T cell receptor beta chains sequenced from a single sample in a study of blood T cell repertoires in COVID-19. Profiled with immunoSEQ multiplex PCR; TCRdb holds only in-frame clones, not every one. Among 40,000 or so clones listed, roughly 88% were seen once. Source material: peripheral blood. All receptors derive from a human donor in a cohort sampled during active COVID-19.

The V gene is TRBV28, the J gene TRBJ1-2; TRBD1 might be the D (5 bases). Germline V lookup: CDR1 MDHEN, CDR2 SYDVKM. Trimming took off 6 bases at V and 8 bases at J, with 16 bases between the two ends. The length of the CDR3 is 13 residues. This CDR3 is CASRDQGGYGYTF. CDR3 coding DNA: TGTGCCAGCAGAGATCAGGGTGGGTACGGCTACACCTTC.

CDR3 sequence reads: CASSVLGRTEAFF. In DNA form, the CDR3 reads TGTGCCAGCAGTGTTCTCGGTCGGACTGAAGCTTTCTTT. V gene TRBV28 combines with J gene TRBJ1-1, with D unresolved. V lost 5 bases, J lost 5 bases, and 12 bases lay in between. From germline, CDR1 is MDHEN and CDR2 SYDVKM. This CDR3 region has 13 residues.

This clone is medium-sized in the sample. The rearrangement links TRBV6-5 to TRBJ2-7; 9 bases agree with TRBD1. Germline CDR1 is MNHEY and CDR2 is SVGAGI. V lost 6 bases to trimming and J lost 0 bases; unmatched junction nucleotides: 3. The CDR3 is made up of 14 amino acids. The CDR3: CASRTGGSSYEQYF. For the CDR3, the DNA is TGTGCCAGCAGGACAGGGGGGAGCTCCTACGAGCAGTACTTC.

The rearrangement joins TRBV19 to TRBJ2-7; 7 bases line up with TRBD1. Germline V gene lookup returns CDR1 LNHDA and CDR2 SQIVND (reference sequence). V dropped 5 bases and J dropped 5; count of bases not matched to a gene: 9. The CDR3 extends over 14 amino acids. The CDR3 DNA sequence: TGTGCCAGTAGTCTTGGGGACAGATTTGACGAGCAGTACTTC. It translates to CASSLGDRFDEQYF.

The chain combines TRBV13 with TRBJ1-1; no clear D. The germline V gene has CDR1 PRHDT and CDR2 FYEKMQ (reference sequence). The ends were cut back, 5 bases at V and 0 bases at J, with 10 bases in the middle. The CDR3 totals 14 residues. The DNA for the CDR3 is TGTGCCAGCAGCCGAAGGGAGCTGAACACTGAAGCTTTCTTT. It is translated as CASSRRELNTEAFF.

J is TRBJ1-2 and V is TRBV5-1, with D hard to call. Germline CDR1 reads SGHRS; CDR2 reads YFSETQ. The CDR3 has 12 amino acids. V gave up 1 base and J gave up 8 bases, with 9 bases separating them. The CDR3 region is CASSLRESGYTF. The CDR3 bases are TGCGCCAGCAGCTTGAGAGAGAGCGGCTACACCTTC.

The rearrangement uses TRBV29-1 and TRBJ2-5, with 10 bases identical to TRBD1. The germline CDR1 and CDR2 sequences are SQVTM and ANQGSEA. The CDR3 has 15 residues. V dropped 4 bases and J dropped 1; count of bases not matched to a gene: 6. The CDR3 loop is CSVAWTGGTQETQYF. Written as DNA, the CDR3 is TGCAGCGTTGCTTGGACAGGGGGAACCCAAGAGACCCAGTACTTC.

This chain links TRBV11-3 with TRBJ2-3, with D hard to call. CDR3 length equals 15 residues. V lost 1 base and J 0 bases, leaving 8 bases between the germline ends. CDR1 is SGHNT, CDR2 YENEEA, per germline. The CDR3 is CASSLGGLSTDTQYF. The CDR3 DNA reads TGTGCCAGCAGCTTAGGCGGCCTGAGCACAGATACGCAGTATTTT.

This chain uses TRBV30 with TRBJ1-2; D uncertain. The V end was cut by 3 bases, the J end by 7 bases, with 9 bases between. Germline lookup yields CDR1 GTSNPN and CDR2 SVGIG (reference sequence). The CDR3 is made up of 11 amino acids. The CDR3 here is CAWSLRSGYTF. The CDR3 DNA reads TGTGCCTGGAGCCTCCGTAGTGGCTACACCTTC.

V usage is TRBV29-1 and J usage is TRBJ2-1, with 10 bases fitting TRBD2. Germline CDR1 SQVTM, CDR2 ANQGSEA. This CDR3 region has 13 residues. CDR3 sequence reads: CTGSGRASNEQFF. In nucleotides, the CDR3 is TGCACCGGAAGCGGGAGGGCCAGCAATGAGCAGTTCTTC.

This rearrangement joins TRBV5-4 to TRBJ2-3; D call uncertain. Germline V gene sequence: CDR1 SGHNT, CDR2 YYREEE (reference sequence). Trimming cost V 0 bases and J 0 bases, with 5 bases left between them. The CDR3 consists of 14 residues. The CDR3 DNA follows: TGTGCCAGCAGCTTGGGCACAAGCACAGATACGCAGTATTTT. It yields the protein CASSLGTSTDTQYF.

V gene TRBV6-5 combines with J gene TRBJ2-5, with TRBD2 matching 11 bases. Trimming at V came to 6 bases and at J to 5 bases, leaving 8 bases not matched to a gene. The CDR3 runs 15 residues. Germline values: CDR1 MNHEY, CDR2 SVGAGI. The CDR3 is CASRLAGGPRETQYF. The CDR3 DNA follows: TGTGCCAGCAGATTAGCGGGAGGGCCGAGGGAGACCCAGTACTTC.

This rearrangement joins TRBV6-4 to TRBJ1-1, with TRBD1 matching 7 bases. The J segment lost 3 bases and the V segment lost 10 bases, leaving 11 bases of the junction unmatched. This CDR3 is 14 amino acids long. Per germline, CDR1 MRHNA and CDR2 SNTAGT. In nucleotides, the CDR3 is TGTGCCACAAAGCAAGGGGGCGAATACACTGAAGCTTTCTTT. Translating gives CATKQGGEYTEAFF.